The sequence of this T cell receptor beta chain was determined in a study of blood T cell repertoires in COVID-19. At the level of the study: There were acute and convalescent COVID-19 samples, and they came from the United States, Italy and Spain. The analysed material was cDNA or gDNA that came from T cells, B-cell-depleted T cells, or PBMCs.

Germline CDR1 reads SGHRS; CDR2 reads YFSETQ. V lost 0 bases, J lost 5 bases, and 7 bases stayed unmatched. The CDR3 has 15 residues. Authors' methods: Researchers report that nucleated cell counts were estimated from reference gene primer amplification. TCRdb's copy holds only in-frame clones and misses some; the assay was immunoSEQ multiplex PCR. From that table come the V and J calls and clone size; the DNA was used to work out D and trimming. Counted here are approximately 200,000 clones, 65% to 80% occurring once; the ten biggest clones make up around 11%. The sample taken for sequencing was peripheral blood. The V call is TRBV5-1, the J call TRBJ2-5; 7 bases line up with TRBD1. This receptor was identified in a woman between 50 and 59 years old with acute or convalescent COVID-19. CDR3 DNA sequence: TGCGCCAGCAGCTTGGCCGATAGGGGGCGGGAGACCCAGTACTTC. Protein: CASSLADRGRETQYF.